Listed here are 19 T cell receptor beta chains from one sample, sequenced in a study of blood T cell repertoires in COVID-19. Here immunoSEQ multiplex PCR was the method, and the copy in TCRdb shows in-frame clones only, minus some. This sample has 490,000 or so clones, with around 85% found just once. The source material was PBMCs or T cells enriched from blood (not recorded which). Source of these receptors: an older woman who had recovered from COVID-19.

The chain employs TRBV5-1 and TRBJ2-5; 7 bases align to TRBD1. The CDR3 spans 15 residues. V gave up 4 bases and J gave up 4 bases; unmatched junction bases: 10. Germline lookup yields CDR1 SGHRS and CDR2 YFSETQ. CDR3 nucleotide sequence: TGCGCCAGCAGCGTAGGGGGCGGAAGAGGAGAGACCCAGTACTTC. This sequence encodes CASSVGGGRGETQYF.

The chain has TRBV12-3 or TRBV12-4 and TRBJ1-1; a weak D match, TRBD1 (5 bases). Trimming left V 9 bases short and J 4 bases short, with 12 bases between. The length of the CDR3 is 12 residues. Here the CDR3 reads CASSGGSTEAFF. DNA of the CDR3: TGTGCCAGTTCGGGGGGGTCCACTGAAGCTTTCTTT.

A single count supports this clone. The rearrangement uses TRBV2 and TRBJ2-2; 10 bases map to TRBD2. The CDR3 contains 15 residues. Trimming cost V 6 bases and J 5 bases; bases outside gene matches: 6. Germline V gene sequence: CDR1 SNHLY, CDR2 FYNNEI. CDR3 nucleotides: TGTGCCAGCAGGGGGGGACTAGCGAGGACCGGGGAGCTGTTTTTT. Amino acid sequence: CASRGGLARTGELFF.

This clone occurred once. This chain links TRBV18 with TRBJ2-4, with 7 nucleotides matching TRBD1. CDR1 is KGHSH and CDR2 is LQKENI in the germline V gene. The CDR3 totals 18 residues. V was clipped by 3 bases and J by 6 bases; unmatched bases: 17. As DNA, the CDR3 is TGTGCCAGCTCACCCAGACAGGGATCCTCCTATGTCGCAAACATTCAGTACTTC. Translation gives CASSPRQGSSYVANIQYF.

The genes are TRBV4-1 and TRBJ1-1; a weak D match, TRBD1 (6 bases). The CDR3 consists of 16 residues. Germline CDR1 MGHRA, CDR2 YSYEKL. Between the trimmed V and J ends, which lost 0 bases and 1 base, there was a span of 12 bases. For the CDR3, the DNA is TGCGCCAGCAGCCAAGAAGGGGGTTTTAAGAACACTGAAGCTTTCTTT. Residues: CASSQEGGFKNTEAFF.

This clone was counted only a few times. This chain connects TRBV2 to TRBJ1-5, with D possibly TRBD1 on 6 matching bases. Germline assignment: CDR1 SNHLY and CDR2 FYNNEI. The CDR3 spans 15 residues. Trimming left V 5 bases short and J 5 bases short, with 16 bases between. The CDR3 bases are TGTGCCAGCAGTTCGCAGGGGCTGGGCGATCAGCCCCAGCATTTT. Translated: CASSSQGLGDQPQHF.

The rearrangement links TRBV18 to TRBJ1-1; a weak D match, TRBD1 (5 bases). Germline lookup yields CDR1 KGHSH and CDR2 LQKENI. The CDR3 has 14 residues. V lost 2 bases and J 0 bases, leaving 7 bases between the germline ends. The CDR3: CASSPDSMNTEAFF. The CDR3 coding sequence is TGTGCCAGCTCACCAGACAGTATGAACACTGAAGCTTTCTTT.

J is TRBJ2-3 and V is TRBV6-5; 9 bases line up with TRBD1. This CDR3 contains 16 residues. From germline, CDR1 is MNHEY and CDR2 SVGAGI. V trimming: 4 bases; J trimming: 3 bases; junction bases outside the gene matches: 8. The CDR3 nucleotides are TGTGCCAGCAGTTCCGGGACAGGGTTTAATACAGATACGCAGTATTTT. It codes for CASSSGTGFNTDTQYF.

The rearrangement uses TRBV6-6 and TRBJ1-1; tentative D call: TRBD1 (5 bases). Per the germline V gene, CDR1 is MNHNY and CDR2 is SVGAGI (reference sequence). V was shortened by 8 bases and J by 6 bases, with 7 bases between the two germline ends. The CDR3 is 10 amino acids. In nucleotides, the CDR3 is TGTGCCAGCGCGGGGGCTGAAGCTTTCTTT. Translating it yields CASAGAEAFF.

The V gene is TRBV5-1, the J gene TRBJ1-6, with 8 bases that match TRBD1. The V and J ends lost 3 bases and 11 bases, in that order; junction bases with no gene match: 4. Germline V gives CDR1 SGHRS, CDR2 YFSETQ. This CDR3 spans 13 amino acids. The CDR3 DNA sequence: TGCGCCAGCAGCTGGACAGGGACAACACCCCTCCACTTT. It codes for CASSWTGTTPLHF.

This clone was observed once. The chain has TRBV5-1 and TRBJ1-4; a weak D match, TRBD1 (6 bases). CDR3 length equals 15 residues. Germline V gene data show CDR1 as SGHRS and CDR2 as YFSETQ. V gave up 3 bases and J gave up 4 bases, with 13 bases separating them. CDR3 residues: CASSSGQPFNEKLFF. The DNA for the CDR3 is TGCGCCAGCAGCTCAGGACAGCCTTTTAATGAAAAACTGTTTTTT.

This chain links TRBV27 with TRBJ1-1; 7 nucleotides line up with TRBD1. V was clipped by 3 bases and J by 7 bases; unmatched bases: 14. The V gene's germline CDR1 is MNHEY and CDR2 SMNVEV (reference sequence). This CDR3 contains 16 residues. The CDR3 protein is CASSFQGTRQGGEAFF. In nucleotides, the CDR3 is TGTGCCAGCAGTTTCCAGGGAACCCGACAGGGTGGTGAAGCTTTCTTT.

This clone occurred once. The chain carries TRBV5-1 and TRBJ2-7; 9 bases line up with TRBD1. The CDR3 totals 16 residues. CDR1 SGHRS and CDR2 YFSETQ come from the germline V gene. Germline trimming cut 0 bases from V and 2 bases from J; bases unmatched to any gene: 6. The CDR3 nucleotides read TGCGCCAGCAGCTTGGGTTGGGACAGGGTACCCTACGAGCAGTACTTC. This translates into CASSLGWDRVPYEQYF.

This chain uses TRBV29-1 with TRBJ1-4; D not resolved. Between the trimmed V and J ends, which lost 1 base and 8 bases, there was a span of 11 bases. The germline V gene has CDR1 SQVTM and CDR2 ANQGSEA. The length of the CDR3 is 13 residues. In nucleotides, the CDR3 is TGCAGCGTTGAAGGCGTGGGAGGCGAAAAACTGTTTTTT. As protein: CSVEGVGGEKLFF.

This chain connects TRBV30 to TRBJ2-1; 7 nucleotides agree with TRBD2. Germline V gives CDR1 GTSNPN, CDR2 SVGIG (reference sequence). CDR3 size: 16 residues. V was pared by 3 bases and J by 1 base, with 9 bases of the junction left unmatched. The CDR3 sequence is CAWRSTSRLSYNEQFF. CDR3 DNA: TGTGCCTGGAGGTCGACTAGCCGACTTTCCTACAATGAGCAGTTCTTC. Supplemented by reference TRBV30 and TRBJ2-1, the full variable domain reads SQTIHQWPATLVQPVGSPLSLECTVEGTSNPNLYWYRQAAGRGLQLLFYSVGIGQISSEVPQNLSASRPQDRQFILSSKKLLLSDSGFYLCAWRSTSRLSYNEQFFGPGTRLTVL.

The V call is TRBV27, the J call TRBJ2-3; D is unresolved. The germline V and J ends were trimmed by 5 bases and 1 base, with 10 bases remaining between them. This CDR3 spans 14 amino acids. Germline CDR1 is MNHEY and CDR2 is SMNVEV (reference sequence). The chain's CDR3 is CASSPVSRTDTQYF. The CDR3 coding sequence is TGTGCCAGCAGTCCAGTCAGTCGCACAGATACGCAGTATTTT.

A remark on this clone: Distinct nucleotide sequences in the sample also encode this CDR3. The chain carries TRBV19 and TRBJ1-3; the match to TRBD1 covers 8 bases. Losses at the gene ends were 4 bases for V and 2 bases for J; bases not matched to a gene: 1. The germline V gene encodes CDR1 LNHDA and CDR2 SQIVND (reference sequence). This CDR3 is 14 amino acids long. CDR3 DNA sequence: TGTGCCAGTAGTAGACAGGGGACTGGAAACACCATATATTTT. Its protein is CASSRQGTGNTIYF.

V is TRBV3-1 (or the pseudogene TRBV3-2) and J is TRBJ1-1; TRBD1 matches at 8 bases. Germline V gene lookup returns CDR1 LGHDT and CDR2 YNNKEL (reference sequence). The CDR3 spans 15 residues. J gave up 5 bases and V 5 bases, and 10 bases lay outside the gene matches. The CDR3 here is CASSSYQGAGTEAFF. The CDR3 DNA reads TGTGCCAGCAGCAGTTATCAGGGGGCTGGGACTGAAGCTTTCTTT.

This clone was recorded only once. The genes are TRBV5-1 and TRBJ2-2; D is uncertain. Trimming left V 0 bases short and J 5 bases short, with 11 bases between. This CDR3 is 15 amino acids long. CDR1 is SGHRS and CDR2 is YFSETQ in the germline V gene. DNA of the CDR3: TGCGCCAGCAGCTTGGATGTTACAACAACCGGGGAGCTGTTTTTT. The encoded protein is CASSLDVTTTGELFF.